The rows below give T cell receptor beta chains drawn from one sample of a study of blood T cell repertoires in COVID-19. Generated by immunoSEQ multiplex PCR, the TCRdb table keeps only in-frame clones and is missing some. The sample lists 53,000 or so clones, around nine tenths seen once, with approximately 3% in the top ten. Sequencing was carried out using peripheral blood. These receptors originate from a human donor in a cohort sampled during active COVID-19. Each CDR3 is given with its conserved first and last residue. D genes are given only for firm matches. Size is omitted from some rows. Given values are once, few, many or a class for expanded clones.

D: NA; V: TRBV30; size: NA; J: TRBJ2-5; DNA: TGTGCCTGGAGTGTATCCGGGACCCAGTACTTC; CDR3: CAWSVSGTQYF
D: TRBD2; V: TRBV6-6; size: NA; J: TRBJ2-5; DNA: TGTGCCAGCAGTTCCCCCCTAGCGGTACAAGAGACCCAGTACTTC; CDR3: CASSSPLAVQETQYF
D: NA; V: TRBV27; size: NA; J: TRBJ1-1; DNA: TGTGCCAGCAGTTCACTCATAGGACTTCCCGGGGGCACTGAAGCTTTCTTT; CDR3: CASSSLIGLPGGTEAFF
D: NA; V: TRBV5-4; size: NA; J: TRBJ2-4; DNA: TGTGCCAGCAGCACGACAGAAAACATTCAGTACTTC; CDR3: CASSTTENIQYF
D: NA; V: TRBV18; size: NA; J: TRBJ1-1; DNA: TGTGCCAGCTATCCGGGGGGGCAGGACACTGAAGCTTTCTTT; CDR3: CASYPGGQDTEAFF
D: TRBD1; V: TRBV27; size: NA; J: TRBJ1-6; DNA: TGTGCCAGCACTAAACTGAGGACAGGGGGGAATTCACCCCTCCACTTT; CDR3: CASTKLRTGGNSPLHF
D: TRBD2; V: TRBV18; size: once; J: TRBJ2-7; DNA: TGTGCCAGCTCACTCACTAGCGGCAGTTTTTACGAGCAGTACTTC; CDR3: CASSLTSGSFYEQYF
D: NA; V: TRBV6-5; size: NA; J: TRBJ1-1; DNA: TGTGCCAGCAGTTCCGCGGGGGACACTGAAGCTTTCTTT; CDR3: CASSSAGDTEAFF
D: NA; V: TRBV10-1; size: NA; J: TRBJ2-3; DNA: TGCGCCAGCAGTGAGAGGGCGGGATCGGCGTCAGATACGCAGTATTTT; CDR3: CASSERAGSASDTQYF
D: NA; V: TRBV19; size: NA; J: TRBJ2-7; DNA: TGTGCCAGTAGTATTTCGGGATATAGCTCCTACGAGCAGTACTTC; CDR3: CASSISGYSSYEQYF
D: TRBD2; V: TRBV6-5; size: once; J: TRBJ2-2; DNA: TGTGCCAGCAGTTACACCGGACTAGCGCCCACCGGGGAGCTGTTTTTT; CDR3: CASSYTGLAPTGELFF
D: NA; V: TRBV4-3; size: NA; J: TRBJ1-2; DNA: TGCGCCAGCAGCCAAGATCGAGGCAGAGCTAACTATGGCTACACCTTC; CDR3: CASSQDRGRANYGYTF
D: NA; V: TRBV7-2; size: NA; J: TRBJ1-4; DNA: TGTGCCAGCAGCTTTTCGATACGGAGTAATGAAAAACTGTTTTTT; CDR3: CASSFSIRSNEKLFF
D: NA; V: TRBV28; size: NA; J: TRBJ1-3; DNA: TGTGCCAGCAGTGGAGGACTTGACACTGGAAACACCATATATTTT; CDR3: CASSGGLDTGNTIYF
D: NA; V: TRBV25-1; size: NA; J: TRBJ1-4; DNA: TGTGCCAGCAGTGCGGGAGAGGAAAAACTGTTTTTT; CDR3: CASSAGEEKLFF
D: NA; V: TRBV5-6; size: once; J: TRBJ1-6; DNA: TGTGCCAGCAGCTTGGAATTCAATCCCCTCCACTTT; CDR3: CASSLEFNPLHF
D: TRBD1; V: TRBV24-1; size: NA; J: TRBJ2-2; DNA: TGTGCCACCAAGGGGACAGGGGGTTCTGGGGAGCTGTTTTTT; CDR3: CATKGTGGSGELFF
D: NA; V: TRBV16; size: NA; J: TRBJ1-5; DNA: TGTGCCAGCAGCCAACGTTCCTCAACAAGCAATCAGCCCCAGCATTTT; CDR3: CASSQRSSTSNQPQHF
D: NA; V: TRBV5-1; size: NA; J: TRBJ2-7; DNA: TGCGCCAGCACCCTAGACCCCCGCTCCGAGCAGTACTTC; CDR3: CASTLDPRSEQYF
D: TRBD1; V: TRBV2; size: few; J: TRBJ2-1; DNA: TGTGCCAGCAGTGACGGCAGGGGGCTGAATGAGCAGTTCTTC; CDR3: CASSDGRGLNEQFF
D: TRBD2; V: TRBV6-5; size: NA; J: TRBJ2-5; DNA: TGTGCCAGCAGTTACGGACTAGCGGGGGTTCAAGAGACCCAGTACTTC; CDR3: CASSYGLAGVQETQYF
D: NA; V: TRBV14; size: few; J: TRBJ1-3; DNA: TGTGCCAGCAGCCACAATCAAATCGGAAACACCATATATTTT; CDR3: CASSHNQIGNTIYF
D: TRBD2; V: TRBV2; size: NA; J: TRBJ2-1; DNA: TGTGCCAGCAGTCTAACTAGCGCTGACAATGAGCAGTTCTTC; CDR3: CASSLTSADNEQFF
D: TRBD1; V: TRBV6-5; size: NA; J: TRBJ1-5; DNA: TGTGCCAGCAGCCCGGACAGGCCTGACAATCAGCCCCAGCATTTT; CDR3: CASSPDRPDNQPQHF
D: NA; V: TRBV30; size: NA; J: TRBJ1-1; DNA: TGTGCCTGGAGCCAAGGGACATCCTGGTCTTCTGTAGGTGAAGCTTTCTTT; CDR3: CAWSQGTSWSSVGEAFF
D: TRBD2; V: TRBV5-1; size: few; J: TRBJ2-3; DNA: TGCGCCAGCGCACATTCCGGGACTAGCGGGAGTTCAGCAGATACGCAGTATTTT; CDR3: CASAHSGTSGSSADTQYF
D: TRBD2; V: TRBV5-6; size: NA; J: TRBJ2-1; DNA: TGTGCCAGCAGCTTTAGCGGGAGATCCTACAATGAGCAGTTCTTC; CDR3: CASSFSGRSYNEQFF
D: NA; V: TRBV6-6; size: NA; J: TRBJ1-3; DNA: TGTGCCAGCAGGACAAGACAGAGCAACCGGTGGGACACCATATATTTT; CDR3: CASRTRQSNRWDTIYF
D: NA; V: TRBV14; size: NA; J: TRBJ2-1; DNA: TGTGCCAGCAGCCGAACATTTGGCTCCTACAATGAGCAGTTCTTC; CDR3: CASSRTFGSYNEQFF
D: TRBD2; V: TRBV19; size: NA; J: TRBJ2-1; DNA: TGTGCCAGTAGTATAGGAACTAGCGGGAGTCCAGGGGAGCAGTTCTTC; CDR3: CASSIGTSGSPGEQFF
D: NA; V: TRBV28; size: NA; J: TRBJ2-1; DNA: TGTGCCAGCAGCCAGAGCTCCAAGGGGCCGTACAATGAGCAGTTCTTC; CDR3: CASSQSSKGPYNEQFF
D: TRBD1; V: TRBV12-3/TRBV12-4; size: NA; J: TRBJ1-5; DNA: TGTGCCACGACAGGGGGCTACTATCAGCCCCAGCATTTT; CDR3: CATTGGYYQPQHF
D: NA; V: TRBV9; size: NA; J: TRBJ2-3; DNA: TGTGCCAGCAGCGTATCAGGCGATCGGAGGGGAATGGTAGTGTATTTT; CDR3: CASSVSGDRRGMVVYF
D: TRBD1; V: TRBV6-2/TRBV6-3; size: NA; J: TRBJ2-3; DNA: TGTGCCAGCAGTCCCTCCGGGACAGGTAAACATACGCAGTATTTT; CDR3: CASSPSGTGKHTQYF
D: NA; V: TRBV2; size: NA; J: TRBJ2-4; DNA: TGTGCCAGCAGCCTACTAAACATTCAGTACTTC; CDR3: CASSLLNIQYF
D: NA; V: TRBV6-5; size: once; J: TRBJ2-2; DNA: TGTGCCAGCGCCCCCTACGCGGGGTCCCCCGGGGAGCTGTTTTTT; CDR3: CASAPYAGSPGELFF
D: TRBD2; V: TRBV10-3; size: NA; J: TRBJ2-3; DNA: TGTGCCATCGGACTAGCGTCTAGCACAGATACGCAGTATTTT; CDR3: CAIGLASSTDTQYF
D: NA; V: TRBV5-8; size: NA; J: TRBJ2-3; DNA: TGTGCCAGCAGCTTAGGGATCGGGACACTTTTTACAGATACGCAGTATTTT; CDR3: CASSLGIGTLFTDTQYF
D: TRBD1; V: TRBV9; size: NA; J: TRBJ1-2; DNA: TGTGCCAGCAGCGTAGGTCTGCCCATGACAGGGTCGGACGGTGATGGCTACACCTTC; CDR3: CASSVGLPMTGSDGDGYTF
D: TRBD1; V: TRBV30; size: NA; J: TRBJ1-2; DNA: TGTGCCTGGAGCCTACAGGGGCAAAGTGGCTACACCTTC; CDR3: CAWSLQGQSGYTF
D: NA; V: TRBV30; size: once; J: TRBJ2-4; DNA: TGTGCCTTTCTGTCGGGGCGGGAAGAAAACATTCAGTACTTC; CDR3: CAFLSGREENIQYF
D: TRBD1; V: TRBV7-8; size: NA; J: TRBJ2-1; DNA: TGTGCCAGCAGCTTACAGACAGGGTGGGATGAGCAGTTCTTC; CDR3: CASSLQTGWDEQFF
D: TRBD1; V: TRBV11-2; size: NA; J: TRBJ1-3; DNA: TGTGCCAGCAGCCGGGAGGGGGCGCTTGGAAACACCATATATTTT; CDR3: CASSREGALGNTIYF
D: TRBD2; V: TRBV27; size: NA; J: TRBJ2-3; DNA: TGTGCCAGCAGTTCCCGGACTAGCGGGAGGGCCTCAGATACGCAGTATTTT; CDR3: CASSSRTSGRASDTQYF
D: TRBD1; V: TRBV10-3; size: NA; J: TRBJ1-2; DNA: TGTGCCATCAGTGGGGGGACAGGGAACTATGGCTACACCTTC; CDR3: CAISGGTGNYGYTF
D: TRBD1; V: TRBV28; size: NA; J: TRBJ1-1; DNA: TGTGCCAGCAGTCCCCTCGGGACAGGGAGCACTGAAGCTTTCTTT; CDR3: CASSPLGTGSTEAFF
D: TRBD1; V: TRBV9; size: NA; J: TRBJ2-1; DNA: TGTGCCAGCAGCGAGGGACAGTTGTACGATGAGCAGTTCTTC; CDR3: CASSEGQLYDEQFF
D: NA; V: TRBV30; size: NA; J: TRBJ1-1; DNA: TGTGCCTGGAGCTTGTGGGAAGGGGCTGAAGCTTTCTTT; CDR3: CAWSLWEGAEAFF
D: TRBD1; V: TRBV19; size: NA; J: TRBJ2-3; DNA: TGTGCCAGTAGTGCGGACAGGGTAAATACGCAGTATTTT; CDR3: CASSADRVNTQYF
D: NA; V: TRBV19; size: NA; J: TRBJ2-1; DNA: TGTGCCAGTAGTATAGACGGGGGATCCTACAATGAGCAGTTCTTC; CDR3: CASSIDGGSYNEQFF
D: NA; V: TRBV2; size: NA; J: TRBJ2-3; DNA: TGTGCCAGCAGTCTTCTAGCCGGCACAGATACGCAGTATTTT; CDR3: CASSLLAGTDTQYF
D: TRBD2; V: TRBV4-2; size: NA; J: TRBJ2-1; DNA: TGTGCCAGCAGCCAAGAAGCGGGAGTCGTCAATGAGCAGTTCTTC; CDR3: CASSQEAGVVNEQFF